Following are 20 T cell receptor beta chains from one sample sequenced in a study of blood T cells in healthy people across ages (dated by TCRdb to between 2015 and 2017). The method behind the library was 5' RACE. The sample was run on an Illumina HiSeq 2500. A second PCR of roughly 6 to 12 cycles was run with a J-beta primer mix and a sample-barcoded 5' primer. TCRdb handled the public reads itself, with Q25 trimming in fastp and clone calling in MiXCR, and kept productive beta chains. For every CDR3 protein sequence, its rows merge into one entry that carries the most common genes and DNA. Present in this sample are about 290,000 distinct CDR3 sequences, 25% to 30% of which were seen just once. The top ten clones comprise approximately 30% of the sample. The sequencing sample was made of blood. The receptors derive from a woman in her seventies in good health.

The chain employs TRBV20-1 and TRBJ2-3; TRBD2 aligns across 8 bases. This CDR3 spans 15 amino acids. Germline CDR1 is DFQATT and CDR2 is SNEGSKA (reference sequence). The chain's CDR3 is CRIAGPNSPADTQYF. CDR3 sequence (DNA): TGCAGGATAGCGGGACCAAACAGCCCCGCAGATACGCAGTATTTT.

The chain is built from TRBV28 and TRBJ2-5; TRBD1 agrees at 7 bases. Germline CDR1 MDHEN, CDR2 SYDVKM. This CDR3 contains 14 residues. After removal of 5 bases from V and 0 bases from J, the junction contained 3 bases not matched to a gene. CDR3 DNA sequence: TGTGCCAGCAGTGAAACAGGGGACCAAGAGACCCAGTACTTC. As protein: CASSETGDQETQYF.

There are many counts of this clonotype. The chain carries TRBV20-1 and TRBJ2-5; 8 nucleotides match TRBD2. The end of the DNA fits TRBJ2-1 better, so the J call may be wrong. This CDR3 has 18 residues. CDR1 and CDR2 from the germline V gene are DFQATT and SNEGSKA (reference sequence). DNA of the CDR3: TGCAGTGCTAGCGGTGTTCGTGCGCGGCGGGAGGATTACAATGAGCAGTTCTTC. It codes for CSASGVRARREDYNEQFF.

This clonotype was seen a handful of times. The CDR3 protein is CASSLANRGWDEKLFF. In DNA, the CDR3 is TGTGCCAGCAGCTTGGCTAACAGGGGTTGGGATGAAAAACTGTTTTTT. The chain uses TRBV5-5 and TRBJ1-4; 7 bases are shared with TRBD1. The CDR3 has 16 residues. The germline gives CDR1 SGHKS, CDR2 YYEKEE (reference sequence). V shed 0 bases and J 6 bases; nucleotides not matched to a gene: 8.

In the case of this clonotype: An end of the junction does not agree with germline; a read error may underlie this. J is TRBJ1-2 and V is TRBV24-1, with TRBD1 matching over 10 bases. The CDR3 has 15 residues. CDR1 and CDR2 from the germline V gene are KGHDR and SFDVKD. CDR3 DNA: TGTGCCGCCAGTGATCTGGGACAGGGGCGCTATGGCTACACCTTC. This codes for CAASDLGQGRYGYTF.

V is TRBV5-1 and J is TRBJ2-5; no firm D call. The length of the CDR3 is 15 residues. With 0 bases removed from V and 5 bases from J, the gap between germline ends came to 14 bases. Germline CDR1 is SGHRS and CDR2 is YFSETQ. The CDR3 spells CASSLGAEGWETQYF. Here the CDR3 DNA reads TGCGCCAGCAGCTTGGGAGCCGAAGGGTGGGAGACCCAGTACTTC.

This clonotype has only a few counts. This rearrangement joins TRBV7-2 to TRBJ1-5; D ambiguous. V shed 4 bases and J shed 7 bases, with 11 bases lying between them. The CDR3 is 13 amino acids. The germline V gene has CDR1 SGHTA and CDR2 FQGNSA. CDR3 DNA: TGTGCCAGCAGCTCTAGCTTGAGGCAGCCCCAGCATTTT. Its protein product is CASSSSLRQPQHF.

The rearrangement uses TRBV7-2 and TRBJ2-3; no reliable D call. Trimming left V 2 bases short and J 2 bases short, with 8 bases between. This CDR3 is 14 amino acids long. Germline V gene sequence: CDR1 SGHTA, CDR2 FQGNSA. CDR3 amino acids: CASSLIGITDTQYF. The CDR3 nucleotides read TGTGCCAGCAGCTTAATCGGAATCACAGATACGCAGTATTTT.

This clonotype came up a few times. This chain joins TRBV20-1 and TRBJ1-4; D is unclear. Germline-derived CDR1 and CDR2 are DFQATT and SNEGSKA (reference sequence). The CDR3 runs 13 residues. With 2 bases removed from V and 7 bases from J, the gap between germline ends came to 11 bases. The CDR3 spells CSARTPVIEKLFF. CDR3 DNA: TGCAGTGCTAGAACGCCCGTGATTGAAAAACTGTTTTTT.

Many counts were recorded for this clonotype. The gene calls are TRBV7-2 and TRBJ1-4; 10 nucleotides agree with TRBD1. J was trimmed by 8 bases and V by 1 base; bases with no gene match: 4. Germline loops: CDR1 SGHTA, CDR2 FQGNSA. The CDR3 has 15 amino acids. The CDR3, as DNA: TGTGCCAGCAGCTTAGATGGGACAGGGGCCGAAAAACTGTTTTTT. Translation gives CASSLDGTGAEKLFF.

J is TRBJ1-4 and V is TRBV7-2; D may be TRBD1 (5 bases). Germline assignment: CDR1 SGHTA and CDR2 FQGNSA. The length of the CDR3 is 15 residues. The V and J ends lost 3 bases and 8 bases respectively, with 16 bases between them. The chain's CDR3 is CASSLMGGNGEKLFF. The CDR3, as DNA: TGTGCCAGCAGCTTGATGGGGGGAAATGGGGAAAAACTGTTTTTT.

Only a few counts were recorded for this clonotype. The chain has TRBV5-1 and TRBJ2-7; 10 positions match TRBD1. Trimming removed 4 bases from V and 5 bases from J; junction bases left unmatched: 6. CDR3 length: 14 residues. The germline V gene encodes CDR1 SGHRS and CDR2 YFSETQ. The CDR3 protein is CASSPGTGENEQYF. Written as DNA, the CDR3 is TGCGCCAGCAGCCCGGGGACAGGGGAAAACGAGCAGTACTTC.

The CDR3 is CSARVAGGVETQYF. The DNA for the CDR3 is TGCAGTGCTAGGGTAGCGGGAGGTGTAGAGACCCAGTACTTC. The V call is TRBV20-1, the J call TRBJ2-5; 10 bases align to TRBD2. V was pared by 3 bases and J by 4 bases, with 5 bases of the junction left unmatched. The CDR3 extends over 14 amino acids. Germline CDR1 DFQATT, CDR2 SNEGSKA (reference sequence).

Note on this clonotype: No conserved phenylalanine or tryptophan is present at the end of the CDR3, so a read error is the likely explanation. The chain recombines TRBV7-2 with TRBJ2-1, with 10 bases aligning to TRBD2. V dropped 3 bases and J dropped 10; count of bases not matched to a gene: 15. This CDR3 has 17 amino acids. Germline values: CDR1 SGHTA, CDR2 FQGNSA. The CDR3 bases are TGTGCCAGCAGCTTGGACCCTAGCGGGAGCCCTCGAAGCGAGCAGTTCCTC. Amino acid sequence: CASSLDPSGSPRSEQFL.

J is TRBJ2-5 and V is TRBV3-1; 11 bases fit TRBD2. CDR3 size: 16 residues. Looked up from germline, CDR1 is LGHDT and CDR2 is YNNKEL (reference sequence). The V and J ends lost 6 bases and 13 bases, in that order; junction bases with no gene match: 19. CDR3 protein: CASSLRFETSGTGRYF. The DNA for the CDR3 is TGTGCCAGCAGTCTACGGTTTGAGACTAGCGGGACTGGTCGGTACTTC.

V is TRBV28 and J is TRBJ2-5; no clear D gene. The CDR3 sequence is 13 residues long. The germline V gene has CDR1 MDHEN and CDR2 SYDVKM. Trimming shortened V by 3 bases and J by 2 bases, and 7 bases separated the two germline ends. CDR3 sequence: CASSFNSQETQYF. The CDR3 nucleotides read TGTGCCAGCAGTTTCAACTCGCAAGAGACCCAGTACTTC. The whole variable domain, remainder taken from reference TRBV28 and TRBJ2-5, is DVKVTQSSRYLVKRTGEKVFLECVQDMDHENMFWYRQDPGLGLRLIYFSYDVKMKEKGDIPEGYSVSREKKERFSLILESASTNQTSMYLCASSFNSQETQYFGPGTRLLVL.

V gene TRBV6-2 or TRBV6-3 combines with J gene TRBJ1-5, with 9 bases aligning to TRBD1. Trimming took 6 bases from V and 2 from J; bases not matched to a gene: 11. The CDR3 spans 17 residues. The germline gives CDR1 MNHEY, CDR2 SVGEGT. CDR3 in DNA: TGTGCCAGCAGGGGGACGCCTAGGACAGGGGGCAATCAGCCCCAGCATTTT. Its translation: CASRGTPRTGGNQPQHF.

The V and J genes are TRBV19 and TRBJ2-4; the match to TRBD1 covers 8 bases. V shed 6 bases, J shed 2 bases, and the junction held 15 bases outside the gene matches. CDR3 size: 18 residues. From germline, CDR1 is LNHDA and CDR2 SQIVND (reference sequence). This chain's CDR3 is CASSVTGTGFASKNIQYF. CDR3 nucleotides: TGTGCCAGTAGCGTTACCGGGACAGGTTTTGCGTCCAAAAACATTCAGTACTTC. Based on the CDR3 plus reference TRBV19 and TRBJ2-4, the full variable domain is DGGITQSPKYLFRKEGQNVTLSCEQNLNHDAMYWYRQDPGQGLRLIYYSQIVNDFQKGDIAEGYSVSREKKESFPLTVTSAQKNPTAFYLCASSVTGTGFASKNIQYFGAGTRLSVL.

The chain combines TRBV7-8 with TRBJ2-3; 11 bases are shared with TRBD2. The germline V gene has CDR1 SGHVS and CDR2 FQNEAQ. CDR3 length equals 17 residues. V gave up 4 bases and J gave up 1 base; unmatched junction bases: 7. The CDR3 nucleotides read TGTGCCAGCAGCTCCCCCACTAGCGGGAGCGGCACAGATACGCAGTATTTT. Its protein is CASSSPTSGSGTDTQYF.

This rearrangement joins TRBV3-1 to TRBJ1-4, with no clear D. Germline V gene lookup returns CDR1 LGHDT and CDR2 YNNKEL (reference sequence). The CDR3 is 17 amino acids. Trimming removed 3 bases from V and 0 bases from J, with 14 bases in between. For the CDR3, the DNA is TGTGCCAGCAGCCAGGATTTTTGGGCATCAACTAATGAAAAACTGTTTTTT. Amino acids: CASSQDFWASTNEKLFF.